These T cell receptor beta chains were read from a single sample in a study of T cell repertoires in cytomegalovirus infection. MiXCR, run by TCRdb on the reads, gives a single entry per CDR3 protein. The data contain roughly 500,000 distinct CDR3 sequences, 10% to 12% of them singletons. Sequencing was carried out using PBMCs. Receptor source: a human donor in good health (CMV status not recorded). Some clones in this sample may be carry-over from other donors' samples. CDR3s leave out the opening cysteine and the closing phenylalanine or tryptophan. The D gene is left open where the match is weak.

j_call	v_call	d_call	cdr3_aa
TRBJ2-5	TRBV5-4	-	ASSLLVGGSQETQY
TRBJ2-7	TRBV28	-	ASSLSSGQAYEQY
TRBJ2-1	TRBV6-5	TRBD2	ASRNSGNSYNEQF
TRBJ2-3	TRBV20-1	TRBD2	SNRLRGGDTQY
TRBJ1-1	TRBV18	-	ASSPRGPPEAF
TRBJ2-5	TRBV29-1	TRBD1	SVEHRGVETQY
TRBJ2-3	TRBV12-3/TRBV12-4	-	ASRLLRGSTDTQY
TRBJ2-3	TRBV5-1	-	ASSLYGNTQY
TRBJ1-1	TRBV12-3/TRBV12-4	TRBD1	ASRDRDLPKTEAF
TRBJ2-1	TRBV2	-	ASREGGTWDEQF
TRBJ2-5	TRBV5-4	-	ASSLAALTETQY
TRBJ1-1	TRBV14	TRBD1	ASSPTRGGAKEAF